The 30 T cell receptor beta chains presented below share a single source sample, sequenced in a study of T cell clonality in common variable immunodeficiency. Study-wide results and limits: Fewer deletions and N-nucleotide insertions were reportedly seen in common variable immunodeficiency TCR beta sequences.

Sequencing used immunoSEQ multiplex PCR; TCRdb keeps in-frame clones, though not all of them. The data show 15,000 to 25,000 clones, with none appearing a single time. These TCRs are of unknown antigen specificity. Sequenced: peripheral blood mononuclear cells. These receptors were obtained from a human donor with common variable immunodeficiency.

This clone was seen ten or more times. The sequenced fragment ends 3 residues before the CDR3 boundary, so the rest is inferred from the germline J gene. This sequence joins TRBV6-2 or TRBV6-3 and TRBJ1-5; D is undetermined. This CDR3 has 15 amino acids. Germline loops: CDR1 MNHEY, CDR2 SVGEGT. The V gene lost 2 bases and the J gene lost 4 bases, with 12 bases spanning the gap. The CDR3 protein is CASSYGQTGNQPQHF. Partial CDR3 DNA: TGTGCCAGCAGTTACGGTCAGACGGGGAATCAGCCC.

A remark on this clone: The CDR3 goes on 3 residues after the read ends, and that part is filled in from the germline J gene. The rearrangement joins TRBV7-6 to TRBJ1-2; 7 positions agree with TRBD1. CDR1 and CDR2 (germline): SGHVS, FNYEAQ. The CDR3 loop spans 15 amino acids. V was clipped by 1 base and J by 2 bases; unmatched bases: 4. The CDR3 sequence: CASSLVSTGNYGYTF. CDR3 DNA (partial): TGTGCCAGCAGCTTAGTCTCGACAGGGAACTATGGC.

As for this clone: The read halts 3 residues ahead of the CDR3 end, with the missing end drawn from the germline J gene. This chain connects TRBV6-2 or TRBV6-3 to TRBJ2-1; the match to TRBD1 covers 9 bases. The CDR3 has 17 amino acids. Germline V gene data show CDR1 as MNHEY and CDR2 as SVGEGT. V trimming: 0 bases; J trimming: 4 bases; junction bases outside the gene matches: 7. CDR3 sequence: CASSYSPGQGLYNEQFF. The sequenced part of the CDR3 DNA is TGTGCCAGCAGTTACTCACCGGGACAGGGTCTTTACAATGAG.

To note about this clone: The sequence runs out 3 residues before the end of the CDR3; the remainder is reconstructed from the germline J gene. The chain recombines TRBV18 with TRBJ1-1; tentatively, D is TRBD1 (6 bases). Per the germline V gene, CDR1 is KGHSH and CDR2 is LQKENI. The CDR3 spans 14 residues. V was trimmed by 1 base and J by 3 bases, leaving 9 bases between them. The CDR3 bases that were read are TGTGCCAGCTCACCACAAGGACAGTACACTGAA. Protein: CASSPQGQYTE. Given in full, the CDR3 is CASSPQGQYTEAFF.

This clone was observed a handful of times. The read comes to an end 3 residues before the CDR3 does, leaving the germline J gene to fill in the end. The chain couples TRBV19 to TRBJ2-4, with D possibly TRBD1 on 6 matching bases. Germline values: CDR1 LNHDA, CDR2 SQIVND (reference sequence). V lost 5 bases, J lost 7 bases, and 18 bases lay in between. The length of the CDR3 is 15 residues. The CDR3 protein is CASSVSPGQGNIQYF. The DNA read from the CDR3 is TGTGCCAGTAGTGTAAGTCCGGGCCAGGGGAACATT.

Here the CDR3 reads CASSPPLSGYEQYF. The DNA read from the CDR3 is TGTGCCAGCTCACCACCATTGTCAGGGTACGAG. The genes are TRBV18 and TRBJ2-7; tentative D call: TRBD1 (5 bases). The CDR3 extends 3 residues past the end of the read, so its final part is completed from the germline J gene. This CDR3 region has 14 residues. Trimming removed 0 bases from V and 4 bases from J, with 10 bases in between. Germline assignment: CDR1 KGHSH and CDR2 LQKENI.

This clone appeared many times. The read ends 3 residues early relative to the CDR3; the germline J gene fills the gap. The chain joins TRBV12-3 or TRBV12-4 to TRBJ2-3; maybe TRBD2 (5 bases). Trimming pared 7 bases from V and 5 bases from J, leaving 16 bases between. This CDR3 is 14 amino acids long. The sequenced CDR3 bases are TGTGCCAGCATCCCAGGACTTGGAGTAGATACG. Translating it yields CASIPGLGVDT. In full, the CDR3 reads CASIPGLGVDTQYF.

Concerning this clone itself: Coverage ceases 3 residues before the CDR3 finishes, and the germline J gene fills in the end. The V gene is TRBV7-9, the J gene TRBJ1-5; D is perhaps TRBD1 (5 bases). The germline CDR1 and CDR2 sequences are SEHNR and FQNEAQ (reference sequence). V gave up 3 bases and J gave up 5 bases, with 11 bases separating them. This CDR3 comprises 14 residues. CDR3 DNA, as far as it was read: TGTGCCAGCAGCTTTGATGGGGGGGATCAGCCC. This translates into CASSFDGGDQP. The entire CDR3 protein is CASSFDGGDQPQHF. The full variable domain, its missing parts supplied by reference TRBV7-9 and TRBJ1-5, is DTGVSQNPRHKITKRGQNVTFRCDPISEHNRLYWYRQTLGQGPEFLTYFQNEAQLEKSRLLSDRFSAERPKGSFSTLEIQRTEQGDSAMYLCASSFDGGDQPQHFGDGTRLSIL.

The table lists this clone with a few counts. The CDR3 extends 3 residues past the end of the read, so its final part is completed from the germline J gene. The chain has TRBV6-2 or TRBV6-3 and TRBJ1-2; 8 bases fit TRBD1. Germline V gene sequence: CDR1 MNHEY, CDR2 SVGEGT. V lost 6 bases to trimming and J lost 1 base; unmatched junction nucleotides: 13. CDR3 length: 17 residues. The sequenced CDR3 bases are TGTGCCAGCAGAACCCTTATCCGGACAGGGTTTAACTATGGC. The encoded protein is CASRTLIRTGFNYG. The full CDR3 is CASRTLIRTGFNYGYTF.

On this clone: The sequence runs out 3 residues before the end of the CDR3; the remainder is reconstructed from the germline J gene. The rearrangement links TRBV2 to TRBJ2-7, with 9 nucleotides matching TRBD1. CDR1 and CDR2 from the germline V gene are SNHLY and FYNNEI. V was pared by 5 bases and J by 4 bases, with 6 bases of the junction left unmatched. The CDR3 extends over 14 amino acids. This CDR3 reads CASSYPGQGYEQYF. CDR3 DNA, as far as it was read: TGTGCCAGCAGTTACCCGGGACAGGGTTACGAG. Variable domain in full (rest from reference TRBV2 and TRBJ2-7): EPEVTQTPSHQVTQMGQEVILRCVPISNHLYFYWYRQILGQKVEFLVSFYNNEISEKSEIFDDQFSVERPDGSNFTLKIRSTKLEDSAMYFCASSYPGQGYEQYFGPGTRLTVT.

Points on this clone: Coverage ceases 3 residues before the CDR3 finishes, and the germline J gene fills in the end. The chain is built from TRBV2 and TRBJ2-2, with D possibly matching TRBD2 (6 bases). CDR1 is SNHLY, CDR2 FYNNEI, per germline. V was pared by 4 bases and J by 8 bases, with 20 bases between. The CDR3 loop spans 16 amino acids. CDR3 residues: CASSVGLLILVGELFF. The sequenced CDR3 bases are TGTGCCAGCAGTGTCGGACTATTAATTCTTGTTGGGGAG.

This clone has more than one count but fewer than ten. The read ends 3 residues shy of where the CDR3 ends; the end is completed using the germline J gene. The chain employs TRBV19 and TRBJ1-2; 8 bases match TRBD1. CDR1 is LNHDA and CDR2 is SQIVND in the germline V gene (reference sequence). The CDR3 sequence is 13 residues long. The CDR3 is CASRSQGARGYTF. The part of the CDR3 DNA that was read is TGTGCCAGTAGGTCTCAGGGGGCGCGGGGC. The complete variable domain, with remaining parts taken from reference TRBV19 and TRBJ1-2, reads DGGITQSPKYLFRKEGQNVTLSCEQNLNHDAMYWYRQDPGQGLRLIYYSQIVNDFQKGDIAEGYSVSREKKESFPLTVTSAQKNPTAFYLCASRSQGARGYTFGSGTRLTVV.

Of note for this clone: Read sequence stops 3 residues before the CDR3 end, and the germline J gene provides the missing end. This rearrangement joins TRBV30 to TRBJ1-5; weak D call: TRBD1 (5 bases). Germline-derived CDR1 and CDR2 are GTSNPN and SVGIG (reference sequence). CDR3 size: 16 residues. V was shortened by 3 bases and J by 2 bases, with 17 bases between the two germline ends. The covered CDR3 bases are TGTGCCTGGAGCGCTCCGGGGGTTTGGGGCAATCAGCCC. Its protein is CAWSAPGVWGNQP. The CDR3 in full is CAWSAPGVWGNQPQHF.

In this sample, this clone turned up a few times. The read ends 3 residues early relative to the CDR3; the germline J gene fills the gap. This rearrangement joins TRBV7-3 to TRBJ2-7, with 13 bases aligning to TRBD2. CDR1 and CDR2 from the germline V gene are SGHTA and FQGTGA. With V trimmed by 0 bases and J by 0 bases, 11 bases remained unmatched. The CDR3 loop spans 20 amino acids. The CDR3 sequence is CASSLTPLGTSGIPSYEQYF. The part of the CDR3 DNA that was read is TGTGCCAGCAGCTTAACCCCGTTGGGGACTAGCGGGATACCCTCCTACGAG.

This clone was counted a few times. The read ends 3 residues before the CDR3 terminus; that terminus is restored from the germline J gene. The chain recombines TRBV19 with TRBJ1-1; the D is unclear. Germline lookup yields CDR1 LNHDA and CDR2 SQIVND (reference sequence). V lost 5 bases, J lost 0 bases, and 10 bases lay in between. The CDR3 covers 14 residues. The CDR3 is CASSPTLMNTEAFF. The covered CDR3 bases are TGTGCCAGTAGTCCCACCCTAATGAACACTGAA.

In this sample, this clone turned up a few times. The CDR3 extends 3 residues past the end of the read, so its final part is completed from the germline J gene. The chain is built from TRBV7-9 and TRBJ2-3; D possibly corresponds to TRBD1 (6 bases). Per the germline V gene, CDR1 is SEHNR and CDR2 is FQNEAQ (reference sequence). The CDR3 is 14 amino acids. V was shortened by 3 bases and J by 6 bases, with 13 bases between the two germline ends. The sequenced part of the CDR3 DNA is TGTGCCAGCAGCTTGACAGGTATTATGGATACG. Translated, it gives CASSLTGIMDT. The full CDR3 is CASSLTGIMDTQYF.

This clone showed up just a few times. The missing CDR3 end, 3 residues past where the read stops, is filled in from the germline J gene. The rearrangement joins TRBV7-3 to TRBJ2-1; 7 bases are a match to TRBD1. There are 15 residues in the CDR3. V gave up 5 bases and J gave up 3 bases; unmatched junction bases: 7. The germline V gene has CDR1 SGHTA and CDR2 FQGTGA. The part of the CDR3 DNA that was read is TGTGCCAGCAGCCCGGCACCAGGGGGCTACAATGAG. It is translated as CASSPAPGGYNE. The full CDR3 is CASSPAPGGYNEQFF.

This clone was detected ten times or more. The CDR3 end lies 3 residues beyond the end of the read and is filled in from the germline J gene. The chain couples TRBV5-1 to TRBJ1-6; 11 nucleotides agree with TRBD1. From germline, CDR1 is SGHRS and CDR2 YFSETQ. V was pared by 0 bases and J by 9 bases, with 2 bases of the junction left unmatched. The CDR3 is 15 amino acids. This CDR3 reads CASSLEDRGLSPLHF. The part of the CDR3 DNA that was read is TGCGCCAGCAGCTTGGAGGACAGGGGGCTTTCACCC.

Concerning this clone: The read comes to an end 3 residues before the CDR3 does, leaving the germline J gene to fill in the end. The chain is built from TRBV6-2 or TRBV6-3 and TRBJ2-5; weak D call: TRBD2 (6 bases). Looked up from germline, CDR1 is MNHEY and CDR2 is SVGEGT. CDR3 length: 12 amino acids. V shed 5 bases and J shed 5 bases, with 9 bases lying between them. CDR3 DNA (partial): TGTGCCAGCAGTGGAGGGTTTGAGACC. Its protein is CASSGGFET. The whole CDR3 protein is CASSGGFETQYF.

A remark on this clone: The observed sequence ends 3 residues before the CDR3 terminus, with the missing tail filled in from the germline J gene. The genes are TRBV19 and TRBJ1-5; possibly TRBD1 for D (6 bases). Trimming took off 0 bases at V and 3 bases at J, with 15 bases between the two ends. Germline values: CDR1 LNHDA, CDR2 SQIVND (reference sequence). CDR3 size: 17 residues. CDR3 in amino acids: CASSIEIGQRNNQPQHF. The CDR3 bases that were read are TGTGCCAGTAGTATAGAAATTGGACAGCGAAACAATCAGCCC.

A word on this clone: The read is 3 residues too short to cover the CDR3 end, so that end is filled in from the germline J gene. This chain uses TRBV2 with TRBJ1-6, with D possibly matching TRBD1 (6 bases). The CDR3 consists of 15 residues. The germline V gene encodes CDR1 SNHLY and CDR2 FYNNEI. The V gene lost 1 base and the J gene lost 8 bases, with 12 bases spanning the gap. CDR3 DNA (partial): TGTGCCAGCAGTGAAGACCAGGGGTTAGATTCACCC. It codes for CASSEDQGLDSP. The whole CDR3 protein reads CASSEDQGLDSPLHF.

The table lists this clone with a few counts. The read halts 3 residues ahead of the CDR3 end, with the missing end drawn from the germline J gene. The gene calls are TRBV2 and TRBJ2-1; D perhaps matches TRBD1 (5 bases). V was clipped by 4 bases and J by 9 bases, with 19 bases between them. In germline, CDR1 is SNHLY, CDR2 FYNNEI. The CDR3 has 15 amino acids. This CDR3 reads CASSVSRVGSGEQFF. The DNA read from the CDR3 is TGTGCCAGCAGTGTCAGCAGGGTTGGCTCGGGTGAG. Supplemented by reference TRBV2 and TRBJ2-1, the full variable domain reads EPEVTQTPSHQVTQMGQEVILRCVPISNHLYFYWYRQILGQKVEFLVSFYNNEISEKSEIFDDQFSVERPDGSNFTLKIRSTKLEDSAMYFCASSVSRVGSGEQFFGPGTRLTVL.

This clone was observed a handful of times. The covered CDR3 bases are TGTGCCAGCAGCCTCCTATACGAG. Translated: CASSLLYE. The entire CDR3 is CASSLLYEQYF. This chain joins TRBV6-2 or TRBV6-3 and TRBJ2-7, with D unresolved. Sequencing ends 3 residues short of the CDR3 end; the germline J gene provides the rest. V lost 6 bases and J 4 bases, leaving 7 bases between the germline ends. Germline lookup yields CDR1 MNHEY and CDR2 SVGEGT. The CDR3 contains 11 residues.

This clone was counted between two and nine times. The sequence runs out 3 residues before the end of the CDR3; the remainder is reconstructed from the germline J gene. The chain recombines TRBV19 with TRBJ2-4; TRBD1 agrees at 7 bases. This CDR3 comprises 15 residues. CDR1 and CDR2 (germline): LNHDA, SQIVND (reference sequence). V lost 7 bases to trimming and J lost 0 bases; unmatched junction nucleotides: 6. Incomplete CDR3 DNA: TGTGCCAGTACTAAGGGGGCTGAAGCCAAAAACATT. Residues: CASTKGAEAKNI. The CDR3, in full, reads CASTKGAEAKNIQYF. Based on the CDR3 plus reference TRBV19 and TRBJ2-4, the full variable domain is DGGITQSPKYLFRKEGQNVTLSCEQNLNHDAMYWYRQDPGQGLRLIYYSQIVNDFQKGDIAEGYSVSREKKESFPLTVTSAQKNPTAFYLCASTKGAEAKNIQYFGAGTRLSVL.

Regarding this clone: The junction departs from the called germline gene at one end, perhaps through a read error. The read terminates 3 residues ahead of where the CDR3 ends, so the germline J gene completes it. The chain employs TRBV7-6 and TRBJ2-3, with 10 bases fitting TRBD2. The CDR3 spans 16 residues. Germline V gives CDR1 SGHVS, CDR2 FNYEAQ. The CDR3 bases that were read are TGTGCCAGCACCTTAAAACTAGCGGGAAAAAGAGATACG. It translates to CASTLKLAGKRDT. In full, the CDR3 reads CASTLKLAGKRDTQYF. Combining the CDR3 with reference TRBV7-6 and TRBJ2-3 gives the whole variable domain GAGVSQSPRYKVTKRGQDVALRCDPISGHVSLYWYRQALGQGPEFLTYFNYEAQQDKSGLPNDRFSAERPEGSISTLTIQRTEQRDSAMYRCASTLKLAGKRDTQYFGPGTRLTVL.

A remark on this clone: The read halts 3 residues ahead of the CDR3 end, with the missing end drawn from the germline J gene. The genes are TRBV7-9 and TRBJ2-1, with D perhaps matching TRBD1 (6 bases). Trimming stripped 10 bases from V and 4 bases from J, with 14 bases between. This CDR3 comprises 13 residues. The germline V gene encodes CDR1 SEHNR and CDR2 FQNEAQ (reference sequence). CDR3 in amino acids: CATGTRKYNEQFF. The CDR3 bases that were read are TGTGCCACGGGGACAAGAAAATACAATGAG.

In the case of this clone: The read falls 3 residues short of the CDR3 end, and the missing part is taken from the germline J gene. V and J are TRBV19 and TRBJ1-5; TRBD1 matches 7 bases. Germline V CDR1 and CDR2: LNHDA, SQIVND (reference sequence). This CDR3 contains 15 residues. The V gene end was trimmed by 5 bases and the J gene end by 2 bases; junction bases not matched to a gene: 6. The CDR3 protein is CASSPQGTGNQPQHF. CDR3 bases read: TGTGCCAGTAGTCCTCAGGGGACAGGCAATCAGCCC.

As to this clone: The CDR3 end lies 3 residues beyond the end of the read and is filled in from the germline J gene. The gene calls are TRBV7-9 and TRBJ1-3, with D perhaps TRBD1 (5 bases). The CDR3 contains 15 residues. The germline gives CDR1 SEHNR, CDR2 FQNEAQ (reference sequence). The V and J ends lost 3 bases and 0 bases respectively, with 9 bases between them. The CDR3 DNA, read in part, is TGTGCCAGCAGCTTCGACAGCCGCTCTGGAAACACC. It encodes CASSFDSRSGNT. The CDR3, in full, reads CASSFDSRSGNTIYF.

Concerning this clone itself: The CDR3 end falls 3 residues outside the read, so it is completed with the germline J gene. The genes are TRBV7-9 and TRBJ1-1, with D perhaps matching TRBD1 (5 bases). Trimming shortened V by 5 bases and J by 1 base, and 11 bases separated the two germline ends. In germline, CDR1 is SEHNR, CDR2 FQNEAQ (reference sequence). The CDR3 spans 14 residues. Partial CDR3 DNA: TGTGCCAGCAGCCCAACCCAGGGGAACACTGAA. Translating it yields CASSPTQGNTE. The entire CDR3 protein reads CASSPTQGNTEAFF.

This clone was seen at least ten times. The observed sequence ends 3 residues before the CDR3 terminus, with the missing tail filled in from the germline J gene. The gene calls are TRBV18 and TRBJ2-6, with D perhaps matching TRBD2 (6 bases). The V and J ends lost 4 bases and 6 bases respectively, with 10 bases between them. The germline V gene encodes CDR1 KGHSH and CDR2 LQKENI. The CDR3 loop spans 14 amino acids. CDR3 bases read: TGTGCCAGCTCACTGGGGGGAGTGGCCAACGTC. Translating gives CASSLGGVANV. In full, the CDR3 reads CASSLGGVANVLTF.